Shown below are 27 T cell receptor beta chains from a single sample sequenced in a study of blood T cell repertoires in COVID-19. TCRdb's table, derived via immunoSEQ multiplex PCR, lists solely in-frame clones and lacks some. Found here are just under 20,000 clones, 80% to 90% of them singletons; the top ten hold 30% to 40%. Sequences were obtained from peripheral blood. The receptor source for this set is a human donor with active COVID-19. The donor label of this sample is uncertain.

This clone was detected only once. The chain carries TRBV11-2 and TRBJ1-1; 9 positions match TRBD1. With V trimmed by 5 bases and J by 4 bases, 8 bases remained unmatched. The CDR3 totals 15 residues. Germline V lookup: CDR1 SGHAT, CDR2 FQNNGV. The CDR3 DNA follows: TGTGCCAGCAGCACGCGTATGACAGGGGGCACTGAAGCTTTCTTT. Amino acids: CASSTRMTGGTEAFF. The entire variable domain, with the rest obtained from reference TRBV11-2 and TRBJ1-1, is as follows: EAGVAQSPRYKIIEKRQSVAFWCNPISGHATLYWYQQILGQGPKLLIQFQNNGVVDDSQLPKDRFSAERLKGVDSTLKIQPAKLEDSAVYLCASSTRMTGGTEAFFGQGTRLTVV.

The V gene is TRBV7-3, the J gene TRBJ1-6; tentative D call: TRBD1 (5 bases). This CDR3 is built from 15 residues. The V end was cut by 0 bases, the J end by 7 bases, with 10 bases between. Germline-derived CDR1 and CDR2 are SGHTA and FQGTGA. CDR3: CASSLTSGINSPLHF. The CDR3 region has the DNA TGTGCCAGCAGCTTAACGTCAGGGATCAATTCACCCCTCCACTTT.

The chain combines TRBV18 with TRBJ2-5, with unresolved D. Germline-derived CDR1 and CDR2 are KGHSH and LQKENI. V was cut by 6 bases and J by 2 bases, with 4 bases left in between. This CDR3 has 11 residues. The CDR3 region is CASSPQETQYF. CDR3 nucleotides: TGTGCCAGCTCTCCTCAAGAGACCCAGTACTTC.

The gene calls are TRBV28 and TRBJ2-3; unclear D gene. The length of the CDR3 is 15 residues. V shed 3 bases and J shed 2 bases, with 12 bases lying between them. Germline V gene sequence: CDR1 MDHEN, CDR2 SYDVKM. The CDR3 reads CASSFLVLSTDTQYF. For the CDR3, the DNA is TGTGCCAGCAGTTTTCTCGTTCTCTCCACAGATACGCAGTATTTT.

DNA for the CDR3: TGTGCCAGCAGCTTAACCCGGCCAGGGGGGAATGAGACCCAGTACTTC. It encodes CASSLTRPGGNETQYF. The genes are TRBV7-3 and TRBJ2-5; tentatively, D is TRBD1 (7 bases). Per the germline V gene, CDR1 is SGHTA and CDR2 is FQGTGA. The V end lost 0 bases, the J end lost 5 bases, and 16 bases lay between the germline ends. There are 16 residues in the CDR3.

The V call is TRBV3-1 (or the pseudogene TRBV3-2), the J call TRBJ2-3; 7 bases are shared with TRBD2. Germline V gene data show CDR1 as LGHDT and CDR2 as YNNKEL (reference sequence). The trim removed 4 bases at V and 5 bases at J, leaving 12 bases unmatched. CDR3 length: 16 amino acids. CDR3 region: CASSPGGAGVVDTQYF. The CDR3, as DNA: TGTGCCAGCAGCCCCGGCGGGGCGGGAGTGGTAGATACGCAGTATTTT.

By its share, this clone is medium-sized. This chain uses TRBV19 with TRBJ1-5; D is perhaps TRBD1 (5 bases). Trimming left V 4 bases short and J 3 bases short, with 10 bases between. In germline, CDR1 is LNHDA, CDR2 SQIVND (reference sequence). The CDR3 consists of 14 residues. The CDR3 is CASSTDSYNQPQHF. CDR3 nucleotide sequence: TGTGCCAGTAGTACCGACAGTTACAATCAGCCCCAGCATTTT.

The CDR3 coding sequence is TGTGCCAGCAGCCCCTGGACAGAGCAATATGGCTACACCTTC. As protein: CASSPWTEQYGYTF. V and J are TRBV3-1 (or the pseudogene TRBV3-2) and TRBJ1-2, with D possibly TRBD1 on 6 matching bases. Trimming cost V 4 bases and J 5 bases, with 14 bases left between them. Germline V gene data show CDR1 as LGHDT and CDR2 as YNNKEL (reference sequence). The length of the CDR3 is 14 residues.

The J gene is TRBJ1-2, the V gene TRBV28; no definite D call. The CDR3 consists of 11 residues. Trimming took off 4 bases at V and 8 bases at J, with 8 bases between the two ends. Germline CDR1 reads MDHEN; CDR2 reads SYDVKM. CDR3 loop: CASSYLRGYTF. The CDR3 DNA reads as TGTGCCAGCAGTTACCTCAGGGGCTACACCTTC.

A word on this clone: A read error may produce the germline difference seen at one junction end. The CDR3 protein is CASSRDPPSSVSQVGRELFF. CDR3 bases: TGTGCTAGCAGCCGAGACCCGCCGTCGTCAGTTTCTCAGGTCGGCCGGGAGCTGTTTTTT. The V call is TRBV7-7, the J call TRBJ2-2; D gene unclear. The CDR3 is 20 residues long. Germline V gene sequence: CDR1 SSHAT, CDR2 FNYEAQ (reference sequence).

This chain's CDR3 is CASSLSQGGGANVLTF. CDR3 coding DNA: TGTGCCAGCAGCTTATCGCAGGGCGGTGGGGCCAACGTCCTGACTTTC. The rearrangement links TRBV7-6 to TRBJ2-6, with TRBD1 as a possible D gene (5 bases). The V gene lost 2 bases and the J gene lost 3 bases, with 11 bases spanning the gap. The V gene's germline CDR1 is SGHVS and CDR2 FNYEAQ. The CDR3 covers 16 residues.

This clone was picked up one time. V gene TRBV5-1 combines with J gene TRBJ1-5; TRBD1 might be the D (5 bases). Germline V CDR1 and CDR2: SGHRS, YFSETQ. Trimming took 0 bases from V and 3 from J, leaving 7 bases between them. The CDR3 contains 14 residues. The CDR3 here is CASSLGTNNQPQHF. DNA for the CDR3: TGCGCCAGCAGCTTGGGGACAAACAATCAGCCCCAGCATTTT. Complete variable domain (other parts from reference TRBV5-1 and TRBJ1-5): KAGVTQTPRYLIKTRGQQVTLSCSPISGHRSVSWYQQTPGQGLQFLFEYFSETQRNKGNFPGRFSGRQFSNSRSEMNVSTLELGDSALYLCASSLGTNNQPQHFGDGTRLSIL.

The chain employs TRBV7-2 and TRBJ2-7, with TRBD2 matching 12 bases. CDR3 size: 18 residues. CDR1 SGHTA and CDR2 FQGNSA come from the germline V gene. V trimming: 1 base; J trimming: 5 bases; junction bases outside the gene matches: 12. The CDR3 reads CASSLGLASGGVMDEQYF. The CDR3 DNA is TGTGCCAGCAGCTTAGGGTTGGCTAGCGGGGGGGTCATGGACGAGCAGTACTTC.

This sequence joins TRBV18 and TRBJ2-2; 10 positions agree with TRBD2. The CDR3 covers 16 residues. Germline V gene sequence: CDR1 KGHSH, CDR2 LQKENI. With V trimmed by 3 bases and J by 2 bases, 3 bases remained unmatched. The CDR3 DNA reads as TGTGCCAGCTCACCGGGGACTAGCGCAAACACCGGGGAGCTGTTTTTT. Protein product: CASSPGTSANTGELFF.

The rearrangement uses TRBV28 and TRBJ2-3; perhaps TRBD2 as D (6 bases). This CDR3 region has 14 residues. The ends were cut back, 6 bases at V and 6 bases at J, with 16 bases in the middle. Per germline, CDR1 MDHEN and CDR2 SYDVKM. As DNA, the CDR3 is TGTGCCAGCAGCCCCCGAGCGGGCAGCGATACGCAGTATTTT. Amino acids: CASSPRAGSDTQYF.

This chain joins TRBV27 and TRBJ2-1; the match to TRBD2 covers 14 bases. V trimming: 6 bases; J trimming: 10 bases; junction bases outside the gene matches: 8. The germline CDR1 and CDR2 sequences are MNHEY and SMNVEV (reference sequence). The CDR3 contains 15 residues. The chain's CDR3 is CASSGTSGGLREQFF. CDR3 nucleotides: TGTGCCAGCAGCGGGACTAGCGGGGGCCTCAGGGAGCAGTTCTTC.

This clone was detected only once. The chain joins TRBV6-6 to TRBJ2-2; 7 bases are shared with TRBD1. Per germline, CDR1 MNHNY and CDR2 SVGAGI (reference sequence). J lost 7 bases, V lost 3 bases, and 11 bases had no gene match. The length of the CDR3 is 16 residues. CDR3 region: CASSYRADRVGGELFF. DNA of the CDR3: TGTGCCAGCAGTTATCGAGCCGACAGGGTGGGCGGGGAGCTGTTTTTT.

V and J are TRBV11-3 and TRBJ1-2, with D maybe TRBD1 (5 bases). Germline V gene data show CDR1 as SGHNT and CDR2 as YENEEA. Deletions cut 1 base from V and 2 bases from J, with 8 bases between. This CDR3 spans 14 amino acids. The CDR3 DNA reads TGTGCCAGCAGCTTAGTGGCAGGGAACTATGGCTACACCTTC. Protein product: CASSLVAGNYGYTF. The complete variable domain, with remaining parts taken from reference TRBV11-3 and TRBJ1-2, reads EAGVVQSPRYKIIEKKQPVAFWCNPISGHNTLYWYLQNLGQGPELLIRYENEEAVDDSQLPKDRFSAERLKGVDSTLKIQPAELGDSAVYLCASSLVAGNYGYTFGSGTRLTVV.

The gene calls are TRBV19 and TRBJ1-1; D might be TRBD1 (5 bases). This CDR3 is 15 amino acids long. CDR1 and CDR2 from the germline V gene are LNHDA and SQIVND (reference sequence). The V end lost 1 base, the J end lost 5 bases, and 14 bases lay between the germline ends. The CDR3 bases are TGTGCCAGTAGTATAGGGGGGGTCCTCCGGACTGAAGCTTTCTTT. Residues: CASSIGGVLRTEAFF. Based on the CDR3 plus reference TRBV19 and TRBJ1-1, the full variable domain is DGGITQSPKYLFRKEGQNVTLSCEQNLNHDAMYWYRQDPGQGLRLIYYSQIVNDFQKGDIAEGYSVSREKKESFPLTVTSAQKNPTAFYLCASSIGGVLRTEAFFGQGTRLTVV.

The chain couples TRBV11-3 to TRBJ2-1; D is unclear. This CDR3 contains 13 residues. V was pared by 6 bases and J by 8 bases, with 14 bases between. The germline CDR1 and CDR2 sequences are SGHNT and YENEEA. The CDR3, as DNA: TGTGCCAGCAGTTATTCGGTAAGCGATGAGCAGTTCTTC. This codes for CASSYSVSDEQFF.

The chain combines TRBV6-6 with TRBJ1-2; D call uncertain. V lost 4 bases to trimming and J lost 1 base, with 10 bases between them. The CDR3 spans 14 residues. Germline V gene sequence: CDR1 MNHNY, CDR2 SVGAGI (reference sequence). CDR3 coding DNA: TGTGCCAGCAGTTTTCTAACTTTTAACTATGGCTACACCTTC. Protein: CASSFLTFNYGYTF.

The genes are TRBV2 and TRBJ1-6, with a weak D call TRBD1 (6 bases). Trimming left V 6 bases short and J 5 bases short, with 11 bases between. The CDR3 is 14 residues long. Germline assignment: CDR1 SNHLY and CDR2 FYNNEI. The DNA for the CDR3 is TGTGCCAGCAGCATCCAGGGGAATAATTCACCCCTCCACTTT. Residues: CASSIQGNNSPLHF.

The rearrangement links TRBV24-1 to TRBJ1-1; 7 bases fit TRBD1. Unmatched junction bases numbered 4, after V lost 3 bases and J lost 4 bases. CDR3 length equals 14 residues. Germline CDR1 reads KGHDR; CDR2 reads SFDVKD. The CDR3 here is CATSDHRGSTEAFF. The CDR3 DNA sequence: TGTGCCACCAGTGATCACAGGGGAAGCACTGAAGCTTTCTTT.

CDR3 DNA sequence: TGTGCCAGCAGTTACGTCGCTAGCGGCACAGATACGCAGTATTTT. Residues: CASSYVASGTDTQYF. The chain uses TRBV6-6 and TRBJ2-3; maybe TRBD2 (6 bases). V dropped 2 bases and J dropped 1 base, with 10 bases sitting between them. Per the germline V gene, CDR1 is MNHNY and CDR2 is SVGAGI (reference sequence). The CDR3 runs 15 residues.

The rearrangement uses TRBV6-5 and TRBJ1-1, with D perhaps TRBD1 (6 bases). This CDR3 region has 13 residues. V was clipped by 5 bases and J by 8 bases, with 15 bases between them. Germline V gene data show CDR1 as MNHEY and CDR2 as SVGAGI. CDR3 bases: TGTGCCAGCAGTACCCTGCTTCAGGGGGAAGCTTTCTTT. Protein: CASSTLLQGEAFF.

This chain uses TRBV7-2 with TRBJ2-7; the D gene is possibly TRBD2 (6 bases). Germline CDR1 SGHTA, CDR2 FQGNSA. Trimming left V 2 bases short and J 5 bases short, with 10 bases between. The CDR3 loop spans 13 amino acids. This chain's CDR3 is CASSLSGRNEQYF. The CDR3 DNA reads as TGTGCCAGCAGCTTATCCGGGAGAAACGAGCAGTACTTC.

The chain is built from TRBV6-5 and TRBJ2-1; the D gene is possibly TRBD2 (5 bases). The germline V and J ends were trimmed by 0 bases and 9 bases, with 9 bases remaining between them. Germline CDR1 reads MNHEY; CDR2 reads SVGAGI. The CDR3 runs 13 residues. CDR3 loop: CASSYSTGSEQFF. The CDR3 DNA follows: TGTGCCAGCAGTTACTCGACGGGGTCTGAGCAGTTCTTC.